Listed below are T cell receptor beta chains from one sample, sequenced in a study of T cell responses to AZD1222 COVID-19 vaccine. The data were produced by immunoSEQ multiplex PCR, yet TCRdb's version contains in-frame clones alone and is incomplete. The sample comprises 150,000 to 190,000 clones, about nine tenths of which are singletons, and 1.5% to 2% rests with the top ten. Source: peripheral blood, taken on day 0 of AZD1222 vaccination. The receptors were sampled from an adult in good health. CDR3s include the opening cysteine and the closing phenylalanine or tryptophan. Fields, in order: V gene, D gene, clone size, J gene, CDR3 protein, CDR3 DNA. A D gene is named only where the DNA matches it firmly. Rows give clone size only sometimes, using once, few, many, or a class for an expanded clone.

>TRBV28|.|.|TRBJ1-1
CASSWNFRGRTEAFF
TGTGCCAGCAGTTGGAATTTTCGGGGGCGAACTGAAGCTTTCTTT
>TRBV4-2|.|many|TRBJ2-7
CASSQDFQGTPYEQYF
TGTGCCAGCAGCCAAGATTTTCAGGGAACTCCCTACGAGCAGTACTTC
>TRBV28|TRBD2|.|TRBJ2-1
CASSFYLAGGENEQFF
TGTGCCAGCAGTTTTTACCTAGCGGGAGGAGAGAATGAGCAGTTCTTC
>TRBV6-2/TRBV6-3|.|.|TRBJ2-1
CASSYTSSSYNEQFF
TGTGCCAGCAGTTACACTTCGAGCTCCTACAATGAGCAGTTCTTC
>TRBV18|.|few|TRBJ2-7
CASSPIHRKYEQYF
TGTGCCAGCTCACCAATTCATCGGAAATACGAGCAGTACTTC
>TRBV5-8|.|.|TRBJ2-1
CASSLVRGNHNEQFF
TGTGCCAGCAGCTTGGTTCGGGGGAACCACAATGAGCAGTTCTTC
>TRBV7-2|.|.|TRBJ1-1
CASSLGDGQKAFF
TGTGCCAGCAGCTTAGGAGACGGACAGAAAGCTTTCTTT
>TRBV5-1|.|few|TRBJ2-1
CASSFQGENEQFF
TGCGCCAGCAGCTTTCAGGGTGAGAATGAGCAGTTCTTC
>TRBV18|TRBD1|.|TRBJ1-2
CASSPSSGTGGSNGYTF
TGTGCCAGCTCACCCTCCTCCGGGACAGGGGGTTCGAATGGCTACACCTTC
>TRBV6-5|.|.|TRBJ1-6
CASMAGRNSPLHF
TGTGCCAGCATGGCAGGCCGGAATTCACCCCTCCACTTT
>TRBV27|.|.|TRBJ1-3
CASGRVSGNTIYF
TGTGCCAGCGGTCGGGTCTCTGGAAACACCATATATTTT
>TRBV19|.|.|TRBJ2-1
CASSSTFFQGLYNEQFF
TGTGCCAGTAGTAGTACCTTTTTTCAGGGACTCTACAATGAGCAGTTCTTC
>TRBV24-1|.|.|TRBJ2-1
CATSDGPSYNEQFF
TGTGCCACCAGTGATGGCCCCTCCTACAATGAGCAGTTCTTC
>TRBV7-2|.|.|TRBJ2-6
CAISTRGPSSGANVLTF
TGTGCCATTTCAACTCGGGGCCCAAGCTCTGGGGCCAACGTCCTGACTTTC
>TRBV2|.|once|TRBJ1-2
CASRADGVYGYTF
TGTGCCAGCAGAGCCGACGGGGTGTATGGCTACACCTTC
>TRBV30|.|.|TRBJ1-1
CAWIIGGTIEAFF
TGTGCCTGGATTATCGGCGGTACGATTGAAGCTTTCTTT
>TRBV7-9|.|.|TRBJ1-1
CASSPTGGNTEAFF
TGTGCCAGCAGCCCCACTGGGGGGAACACTGAAGCTTTCTTT
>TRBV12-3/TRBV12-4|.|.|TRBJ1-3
CASSSSFGNTIYF
TGTGCCAGCAGTTCATCGTTTGGAAACACCATATATTTT
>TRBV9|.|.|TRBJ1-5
CASSVDSSNQPQHF
TGTGCCAGCAGCGTAGACAGTAGCAATCAGCCCCAGCATTTT
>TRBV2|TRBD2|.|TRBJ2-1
CASRRGLAELYNEQFF
TGTGCCAGCAGACGCGGACTAGCGGAGCTTTACAATGAGCAGTTCTTC
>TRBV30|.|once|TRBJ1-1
CAWSTELNTEAFF
TGTGCCTGGAGTACGGAATTGAACACTGAAGCTTTCTTT
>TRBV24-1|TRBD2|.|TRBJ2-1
CATSDPGTSGRRSYNEQFF
TGTGCCACCAGTGATCCCGGGACTAGCGGGCGGCGCTCCTACAATGAGCAGTTCTTC
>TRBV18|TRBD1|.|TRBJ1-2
CASLQGAPTNYGYTF
TGTGCCAGCTTACAGGGGGCGCCTACTAACTATGGCTACACCTTC
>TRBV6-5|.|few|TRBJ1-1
CASSYSIGDTEAFF
TGTGCCAGCAGTTACTCGATTGGGGACACTGAAGCTTTCTTT
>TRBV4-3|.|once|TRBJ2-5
CASSQDVLLWGRLQETQYF
TGCGCCAGCAGCCAAGATGTTCTGTTGTGGGGGAGGCTCCAGGAGACCCAGTACTTC
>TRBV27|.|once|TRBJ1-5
CASSFQASNQPQHF
TGTGCCAGCAGTTTTCAGGCTAGCAATCAGCCCCAGCATTTT
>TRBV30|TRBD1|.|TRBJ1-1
CAWSRQGSTEAFF
TGTGCCTGGAGTCGACAGGGGAGTACTGAAGCTTTCTTT
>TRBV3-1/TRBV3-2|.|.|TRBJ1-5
CASSLATGNQPQHF
TGTGCCAGCAGCCTAGCTACGGGCAATCAGCCCCAGCATTTT
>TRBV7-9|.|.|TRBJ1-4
CASSLASSWDPTNEKLFF
TGTGCCAGCAGCTTAGCGTCCAGTTGGGATCCAACTAATGAAAAACTGTTTTTT
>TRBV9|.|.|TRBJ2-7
CASSVDSRSSSYEQYF
TGTGCCAGCAGCGTAGATTCGCGATCGAGCTCCTACGAGCAGTACTTC
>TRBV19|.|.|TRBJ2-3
CASRKAGLHTDTQYF
TGTGCCAGTAGAAAGGCTGGACTGCACACAGATACGCAGTATTTT
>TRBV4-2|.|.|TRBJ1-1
CASSPRRTDYTEAFF
TGTGCCAGCAGCCCACGTAGGACTGATTACACTGAAGCTTTCTTT
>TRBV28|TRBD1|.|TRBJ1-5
CASSLQGAYQPQHF
TGTGCCAGCAGTTTACAGGGGGCGTATCAGCCCCAGCATTTT
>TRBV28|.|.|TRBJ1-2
CASNSPGEHGYTF
TGTGCCAGTAATTCCCCCGGGGAACATGGCTACACCTTC
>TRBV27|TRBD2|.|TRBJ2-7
CASRGLAGAYEQYF
TGTGCCAGCAGGGGACTAGCGGGAGCTTACGAGCAGTACTTC
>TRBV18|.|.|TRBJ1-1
CASSPGAMNMNTEAFF
TGTGCCAGCTCACCCGGGGCGATGAACATGAACACTGAAGCTTTCTTT
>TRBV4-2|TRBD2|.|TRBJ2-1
CASSQVRTSEYNEQFF
TGTGCCAGCAGCCAAGTCAGGACTAGCGAGTACAATGAGCAGTTCTTC
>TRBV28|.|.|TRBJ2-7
CASSQPILAYEQYF
TGTGCCAGCAGTCAACCAATTCTGGCCTACGAGCAGTACTTC
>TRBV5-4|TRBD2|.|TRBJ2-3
CASGWGLGTDTQYF
TGTGCCAGCGGCTGGGGACTAGGCACAGATACGCAGTATTTT
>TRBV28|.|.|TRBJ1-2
CASSLPREHGYTF
TGTGCCAGCAGTTTGCCCAGGGAACATGGCTACACCTTC
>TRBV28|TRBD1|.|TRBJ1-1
CASSYGTVRTEAFF
TGTGCCAGCAGTTACGGGACAGTTCGAACTGAAGCTTTCTTT
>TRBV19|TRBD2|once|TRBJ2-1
CASRRLAGGFYNEQFF
TGTGCCAGTAGGAGACTAGCGGGAGGGTTTTACAATGAGCAGTTCTTC
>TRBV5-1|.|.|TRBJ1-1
CASSSLVDTEAFF
TGCGCCAGCAGCTCGCTGGTTGACACTGAAGCTTTCTTT
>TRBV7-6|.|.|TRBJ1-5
CASSLGTFQPQHF
TGTGCCAGCAGCTTAGGGACGTTTCAGCCCCAGCATTTT
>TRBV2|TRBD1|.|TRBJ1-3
CASSDRGRLSGNTIYF
TGTGCCAGCAGTGACAGGGGGCGCCTCTCTGGAAACACCATATATTTT